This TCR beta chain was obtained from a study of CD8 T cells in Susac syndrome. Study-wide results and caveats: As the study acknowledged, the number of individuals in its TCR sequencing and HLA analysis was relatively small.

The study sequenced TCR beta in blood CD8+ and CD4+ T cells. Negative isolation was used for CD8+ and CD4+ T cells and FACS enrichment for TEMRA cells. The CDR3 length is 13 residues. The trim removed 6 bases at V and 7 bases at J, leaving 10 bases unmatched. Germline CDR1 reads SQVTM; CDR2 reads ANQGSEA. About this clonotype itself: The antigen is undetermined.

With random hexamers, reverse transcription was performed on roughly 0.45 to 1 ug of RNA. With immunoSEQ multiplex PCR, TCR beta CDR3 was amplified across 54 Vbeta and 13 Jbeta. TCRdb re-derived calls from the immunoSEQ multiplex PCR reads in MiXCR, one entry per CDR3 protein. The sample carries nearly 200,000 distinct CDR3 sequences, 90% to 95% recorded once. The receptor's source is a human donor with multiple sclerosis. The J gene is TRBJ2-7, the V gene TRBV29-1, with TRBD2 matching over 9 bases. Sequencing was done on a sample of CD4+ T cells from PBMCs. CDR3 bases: TGCAGCGTCCGGGCGGGAGGGCGCACAGAGCAGTACTTC. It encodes CSVRAGGRTEQYF.